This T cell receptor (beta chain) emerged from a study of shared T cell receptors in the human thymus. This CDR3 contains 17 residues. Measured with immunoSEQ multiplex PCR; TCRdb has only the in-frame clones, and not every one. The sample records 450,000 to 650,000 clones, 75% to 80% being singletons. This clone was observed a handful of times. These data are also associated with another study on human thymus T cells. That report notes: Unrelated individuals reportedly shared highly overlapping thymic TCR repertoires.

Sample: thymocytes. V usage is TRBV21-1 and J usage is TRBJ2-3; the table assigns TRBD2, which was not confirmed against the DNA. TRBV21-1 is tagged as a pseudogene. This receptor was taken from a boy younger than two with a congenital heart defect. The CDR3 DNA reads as TGTGCCAGCAGCAAAGCGACTGTCGGGAGGGTTATAGATACGCAGTATTTT. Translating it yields CASSKATVGRVIDTQYF.